This T cell receptor (beta chain) was identified in a study of molecular identifiers for immune sequencing clone quantification. Looking at the study overall: Naive CD8 cell RNA, from 20,000 or 100,000 cells, was split five ways in replicates, with four sequenced. Study findings and constraints: Whereas clones above 20 RNA copies held under 1% of naive-cell molecules, they held over 98% of effector molecules. Barcode sharing among identical TCR molecules could make large clones appear smaller.

Germline assignment: CDR1 SGHTA and CDR2 FQGNSA. The CDR3 has 13 residues. V was shortened by 6 bases and J by 5 bases, with 13 bases between the two germline ends. Methods described previously were used for bulk TCR libraries, and listed TCR primers were applied. TCRdb processed the PCR reads anew with MiXCR; each CDR3 protein has one entry. Altogether about 640,000 distinct CDR3 sequences are present, 20% being singletons, with the ten largest covering approximately 0.9%. This clonotype was found many times. Its antigen is not identified. The chain is built from TRBV7-2 and TRBJ1-1; a possible D gene is TRBD1 (6 bases). The clonotype was recovered from a human donor in good health. Some libraries in this study had Jurkat cell RNA spiked in. Sequencing was performed on naive CD8+ T cells from blood, with Jurkat cell RNA spiked in. Subset noted: FACS-sorted CD8+CD4-CCR7+CD45RA+ naive T cells. DNA for the CDR3: TGTGCCAGCAGGGTGGGGGGGCGGACTGAAGCTTTCTTT. Translation gives CASRVGGRTEAFF.